Listed below are T cell receptor beta chains from one sample, sequenced in a study of T cell repertoires in cytomegalovirus infection. One entry per CDR3 protein results from TCRdb running MiXCR on the reads. The sample records about 440,000 distinct CDR3 sequences, roughly 30% being singletons. Sequenced: PBMCs. These receptors were obtained from a human donor in good health (CMV status not recorded). Some clones in this sample may be carry-over from other donors' samples. Each CDR3 is given with its conserved first and last residue. The D gene is left open where the match is weak. Clone size is shown for a subset of rows, as once, few, many or a class of expanded clone.

NA	17	TRBJ2-3	TRBV2	NA	TGTGCCAGCAGTGAAATCCCCAGGGCAGGGAGCACAGATACGCAGTATTTT	CASSEIPRAGSTDTQYF
NA	14	TRBJ1-1	TRBV6-2/TRBV6-3	few	TGTGCCAGCACCCTAACCAAGGGGGGCTCTGAAGCTTTCTTT	CASTLTKGGSEAFF
TRBD2	13	TRBJ2-5	TRBV7-6	NA	TGTGCCAGCAGCACTAGCGGGCTAGAGACCCAGTACTTC	CASSTSGLETQYF
NA	14	TRBJ2-7	TRBV20-1	few	TGCAGTGCTAGAGAGATAATAGAATCCTACGAGCAGTACTTC	CSAREIIESYEQYF
NA	14	TRBJ1-6	TRBV2	few	TGTGCCAGCAATCGTCCGGGGACGAATTCACCCCTCCACTTT	CASNRPGTNSPLHF
TRBD1	12	TRBJ1-2	TRBV10-3	NA	TGTGCCATCAGCGGACAGGAATTGGGCTACACCTTC	CAISGQELGYTF
NA	15	TRBJ1-1	TRBV6-5	NA	TGTGCTAGCAGTTACGCGGACGGGCGGAACGCTGAAGCTTTCTTT	CASSYADGRNAEAFF
TRBD2	17	TRBJ2-1	TRBV24-1	NA	TGTGCCACCAGTGGTTTAGGGACTAGCGGGGGGCGGAATGAGCAGTTCTTC	CATSGLGTSGGRNEQFF
NA	14	TRBJ1-1	TRBV7-9	NA	TGTGCCAGCGCCGTGGGGGGTTGGGGCACTGAAGCTTTCTTT	CASAVGGWGTEAFF
NA	14	TRBJ1-4	TRBV7-2	many	TGTGCCAGCAGCTTAGATCTAGGGTCACAAAAACTGTTTTTT	CASSLDLGSQKLFF
TRBD2	14	TRBJ2-2	TRBV20-1	NA	TGCAGTGCTAGGGCCGGGGGGGTGACCGGGGAGCTGTTTTTT	CSARAGGVTGELFF
TRBD1	13	TRBJ1-1	TRBV7-2	many	TGTGCCAGCAGCTCCACCCGACAGGGGGAAGCTTTCTTT	CASSSTRQGEAFF
NA	16	TRBJ2-5	TRBV7-2	many	TGTGCCAGCAGCTTACGGGCCCCAGGGGAACAAGAGACCCAGTACTTC	CASSLRAPGEQETQYF
NA	14	TRBJ1-1	TRBV5-6	NA	TGTGCCAGCAGCGGGACCCTGCAGAACACTGAAGCTTTCTTT	CASSGTLQNTEAFF
NA	14	TRBJ1-6	TRBV7-9	many	TGTGCCAGCAGCTTAATCCCGGTCGGGTCACCCCTCCACTTT	CASSLIPVGSPLHF
TRBD1	19	TRBJ2-6	TRBV6-5	many	TGTGCCAGCAGTTACAGAGGGACAGGGGTCAGCTCTGGGGCCAACGTCCTGACTTTC	CASSYRGTGVSSGANVLTF
NA	14	TRBJ1-5	TRBV7-8	many	TGTGCCAGCAGCCTCCGGGAGGGTTTTCAGCCCCAGCATTTT	CASSLREGFQPQHF
NA	13	TRBJ1-4	TRBV12-3/TRBV12-4	many	TGTGCCAGCAGTTTCGGGGGAACTGAAAAACTGTTTTTT	CASSFGGTEKLFF
TRBD2	15	TRBJ2-1	TRBV20-1	NA	TGCAGTGCTCTACACCCGGGACTAGTCTTGGATGAGCAGTTCTTC	CSALHPGLVLDEQFF
NA	14	TRBJ2-1	TRBV5-6	NA	TGTGCCAGCAGCCTGGACAACACCTACAATGAGCAGTTCTTC	CASSLDNTYNEQFF
TRBD1	19	TRBJ2-4	TRBV5-1	few	TGCGCCAGCAGCCCAGGCCGGGACAGGGGAAGAGTGGCCAAAAACATTCAGTACTTC	CASSPGRDRGRVAKNIQYF
NA	14	TRBJ2-7	TRBV24-1	NA	TGTGCCACCAGTGACCCAAACAGGGTCCACGAGCAGTACTTC	CATSDPNRVHEQYF
TRBD1	15	TRBJ2-3	TRBV7-9	NA	TGTTCCAGCAGCTTAGGACTCACAGGGGGGAGCACGCAGTATTTT	CSSSLGLTGGSTQYF
NA	13	TRBJ2-7	TRBV5-4	few	TGTGCCAGCACCCGGCGACCGGGCGACGAGCAGTACTTC	CASTRRPGDEQYF
NA	11	TRBJ1-3	TRBV20-1	NA	TGCAGTGCTCTGAGGGGGGACACCATATATTTT	CSALRGDTIYF
TRBD1	15	TRBJ2-2	TRBV15	NA	TGTGCCACCAGCAGAGAGGGACAGGGAAACGGGGAGCTGTTTTTT	CATSREGQGNGELFF
NA	14	TRBJ1-2	TRBV7-9	many	TGTGCCAGCACCCCGATAGATAACGTATATGGCTACACCTTC	CASTPIDNVYGYTF
TRBD1	15	TRBJ2-7	TRBV6-1	NA	TGTGCCAGCAGTACTGCGACAGGGGGGTACTACGAGCAGTACTTC	CASSTATGGYYEQYF
NA	16	TRBJ1-3	TRBV18	few	TGTGCCAGCTCACCATGGCTCCAGGACTCTGGAAACACCATATATTTT	CASSPWLQDSGNTIYF
NA	15	TRBJ2-7	TRBV7-9	NA	TGTGCCATTCAGGCCTCTCGCGGGACAGCCTACGAGCAGTACTTC	CAIQASRGTAYEQYF
TRBD1	19	TRBJ2-6	TRBV7-6	once	TGTGCCAGCAGCTCAGGGGGGACAGGGATGCTCTCTGGGGCCAACGTCCTGACTTTC	CASSSGGTGMLSGANVLTF
NA	14	TRBJ1-1	TRBV11-1	NA	TGTGCCAGCACCCCCTTAAGGGTGCACACTGAATCTTGCTTT	CASTPLRVHTESCF
NA	17	TRBJ2-7	TRBV20-1	NA	TGCAGTGCTAGACCTAACCCGGGAGCCGTCGGGTACTACGAGCAGTACTTC	CSARPNPGAVGYYEQYF
NA	11	TRBJ1-3	TRBV2	many	TGTGCCAGCGGGGAGGGTTACACCATATATTTT	CASGEGYTIYF
NA	13	TRBJ1-5	TRBV29-1	few	TGCAGCGTTGGGATTTCGAGCAATCAGCCCCAGCATTTT	CSVGISSNQPQHF
TRBD1	15	TRBJ1-1	TRBV6-2/TRBV6-3	NA	TGTGCCAGCAGTTACACGACAGGGGGCTCAAGGGAAGCTTTCTTT	CASSYTTGGSREAFF
NA	16	TRBJ2-3	TRBV7-2	few	TGTGCCAGCAGCTTAGTTGGTGGGGTTCTAGTAGATACGCAGTATTTT	CASSLVGGVLVDTQYF
NA	15	TRBJ1-2	TRBV4-1	few	TGCGCCAGCAGCCAACCTTCCGGGACGGCCTATGGCTACACCTTC	CASSQPSGTAYGYTF
TRBD1	14	TRBJ1-6	TRBV10-2	few	TGCGCCAGCAACGACAGGGACTATAATTCACCCCTCCACTTT	CASNDRDYNSPLHF
NA	15	TRBJ1-2	TRBV29-1	few	TGCAGCGTTGAAGGACAGATCCTTTCTAACTATGGCTACACCTTC	CSVEGQILSNYGYTF
NA	13	TRBJ2-7	TRBV6-6	NA	TGTGCCAGCCTCCGGGACGGACCCTACGAGCAGTACTTC	CASLRDGPYEQYF
TRBD1	12	TRBJ2-1	TRBV6-1	few	TGTGCCAACGGGGACAGGCCCAATGAGCAGTTCTTC	CANGDRPNEQFF
NA	17	TRBJ2-4	TRBV23-1	NA	TGCGCCAGCAGTCAAAGTCAGTGGAAGTCGGCCAAAAACATTCAGTACTTC	CASSQSQWKSAKNIQYF
TRBD1	13	TRBJ1-4	TRBV20-1	NA	TGCAGTGTATACGGGACAGTGGATGAAAAACTGTTTTTT	CSVYGTVDEKLFF
NA	16	TRBJ1-3	TRBV2	few	TGTGCCAGCAGAACAGAGACCATGCTCTCTGGAAACACCATATATTTT	CASRTETMLSGNTIYF
NA	16	TRBJ2-5	TRBV7-2	many	TGTGCCAGCAGCCCCACCGGGGCTTTAGGGGGAGAGACCCAGTACTTC	CASSPTGALGGETQYF
NA	14	TRBJ2-3	TRBV6-1	NA	TGTGCCAGCAGTGAACGGCCTAGCGCAGATACGCAGTATTTT	CASSERPSADTQYF
NA	14	TRBJ1-2	TRBV2	NA	TGTGCCAGCAGGGAAACAGAGATCGGCTATGGCTACACCTTC	CASRETEIGYGYTF
NA	12	TRBJ1-5	TRBV15	NA	TGTGCCACCAGCACCTCGAATCAGCCCCAGCATTTT	CATSTSNQPQHF
TRBD2	15	TRBJ2-1	TRBV27	NA	TGTGCCAGCAGTTTAGTAGCGGGGGCGACCGGTGAGCAGTTCTTC	CASSLVAGATGEQFF
TRBD1	17	TRBJ1-1	TRBV13	NA	TGTGCCAGCAGCCTCCCCGGGACAGGGGGCTCAGGGACTGAAGCTTTCTTT	CASSLPGTGGSGTEAFF
TRBD2	13	TRBJ2-7	TRBV12-3/TRBV12-4	NA	TGTGCCACCGGTAGCGGGGGAGGCTACGAGCAGTACTTC	CATGSGGGYEQYF
TRBD1	17	TRBJ1-1	TRBV4-2	NA	TGTGCCAGAAGCCAAGAAACCCGTGACAGGGGGCCAGGGGAAGCTTTCTTT	CARSQETRDRGPGEAFF
NA	13	TRBJ1-1	TRBV7-6	NA	TGTGCCAGCAGCGCACACCAGAACACTGAAGCTTTCTTT	CASSAHQNTEAFF
TRBD2	16	TRBJ2-7	TRBV4-3	few	TGCGCCAGCAGCCAAGGGGCGCGGGGGGGTACCTACGAGCAGTACTTC	CASSQGARGGTYEQYF